The next 3 T cell receptor beta chains were all read from a single sample in a study of shared clonotypes between healthy human individuals. Assay used: immunoSEQ multiplex PCR; TCRdb lists only in-frame clones, some missing. The sample includes some 2.1 million clones, roughly 95% seen only once; the top ten take 0.85% to 1.2%. Naive CD8 cells lacked CD45RO, underwent positive selection for CCR7 and left out terminally differentiated effector memory CD45RA+ cells. Sequenced: naive CD8+ T cells sorted from blood. The receptor source for this set is a man aged 18-30 years in good health.

This chain uses TRBV11-2 with TRBJ2-7; tentatively, D is TRBD2 (5 bases). Per germline, CDR1 SGHAT and CDR2 FQNNGV. The CDR3 length is 16 residues. Trimming left V 4 bases short and J 0 bases short, with 16 bases between. This CDR3 reads CASSWARLPDSYEQYF. The CDR3 nucleotides read TGTGCCAGCAGCTGGGCACGACTACCGGACTCCTACGAGCAGTACTTC. The whole variable domain, remainder taken from reference TRBV11-2 and TRBJ2-7, is EAGVAQSPRYKIIEKRQSVAFWCNPISGHATLYWYQQILGQGPKLLIQFQNNGVVDDSQLPKDRFSAERLKGVDSTLKIQPAKLEDSAVYLCASSWARLPDSYEQYFGPGTRLTVT.

Comments on this clone: Other DNA sequences within the sample encode an identical CDR3. The chain joins TRBV4-3 to TRBJ2-7; D gene unclear. The V end was cut by 1 base, the J end by 1 base, with 5 bases between. Germline lookup yields CDR1 LGHNA and CDR2 YSLEER. The CDR3 has 13 amino acids. As DNA, the CDR3 is TGCGCCAGCAGCCAAGTAGGGTCCTACGAGCAGTACTTC. It encodes CASSQVGSYEQYF.

This chain uses TRBV4-1 with TRBJ2-1; D is unclear. In germline, CDR1 is MGHRA, CDR2 YSYEKL. Trimming stripped 4 bases from V and 4 bases from J, with 14 bases between. The CDR3 is 15 residues long. As DNA, the CDR3 is TGCGCCAGCAGCCCTCCCGGAGCGATTTACAATGAGCAGTTCTTC. Translation gives CASSPPGAIYNEQFF.